The TCR beta chain described here comes from a study of T cells in Graves' hyperthyroidism and ophthalmopathy. Study-level results: Most expanded thyroid clonotypes above 0.001 also appeared in blood. Before onset, by a median of 6.5 months, the model predicted ophthalmopathy.

A Clinical Activity Score of at least 3, a NOSPECS grade of at least 4 and a duration under 3 months were recorded in the ophthalmopathy patients. The study based diagnoses on clinical symptoms, serum thyroxine and TRAb, thyroid ultrasound and orbital computed tomography. Regions amplified from RNA transcripts were the TCR beta CDR3 regions. TCR CDR3 underwent first-round RT-PCR with the HTBI primer set. TCRdb used MiXCR to reprocess the multiplex PCR reads, holding one entry per CDR3 protein. The sample has about 250,000 distinct CDR3 sequences, roughly 22% seen once. Trimming took 2 bases from V and 4 from J, leaving 17 bases between them. Germline V gene lookup returns CDR1 SGHAT and CDR2 FQDESV (reference sequence). This CDR3 has 16 residues. To note about this clonotype: Its antigen is unidentified.

V and J are TRBV11-1 and TRBJ1-2, with D perhaps matching TRBD1 (6 bases). Sequencing input: blood. This clonotype was sampled from a man aged 25-45 years with Graves' ophthalmopathy. The CDR3 nucleotides are TGTGCCAGCAGCTTAAGCGGCCCGACAGGCTTCTATGGCTACACCTTC. Amino acid sequence: CASSLSGPTGFYGYTF.